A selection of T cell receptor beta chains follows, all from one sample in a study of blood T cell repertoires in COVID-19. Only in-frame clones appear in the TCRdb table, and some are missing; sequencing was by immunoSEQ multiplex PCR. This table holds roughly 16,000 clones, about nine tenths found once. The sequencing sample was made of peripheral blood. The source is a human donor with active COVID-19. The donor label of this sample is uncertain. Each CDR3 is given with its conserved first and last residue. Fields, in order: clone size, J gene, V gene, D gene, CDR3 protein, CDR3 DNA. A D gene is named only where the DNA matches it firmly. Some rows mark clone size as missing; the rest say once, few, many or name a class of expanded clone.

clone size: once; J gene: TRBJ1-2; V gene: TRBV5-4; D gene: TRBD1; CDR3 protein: CASSIGTVPSRQGYTF; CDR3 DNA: TGTGCCAGCAGCATTGGGACAGTTCCATCAAGGCAAGGCTACACCTTC
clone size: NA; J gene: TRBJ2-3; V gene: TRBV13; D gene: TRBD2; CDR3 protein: CASSLRSGGLDTQYF; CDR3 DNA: TGTGCCAGCAGCTTACGTAGCGGGGGGTTAGATACGCAGTATTTT
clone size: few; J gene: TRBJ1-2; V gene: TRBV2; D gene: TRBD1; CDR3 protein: CASNRDSLANYGYTF; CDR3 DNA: TGTGCCAGCAACCGGGACAGCTTAGCTAACTATGGCTACACCTTC
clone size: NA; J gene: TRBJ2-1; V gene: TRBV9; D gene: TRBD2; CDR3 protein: CASSVGGGALDEQFF; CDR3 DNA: TGTGCCAGCAGCGTAGGCGGGGGGGCTCTGGATGAGCAGTTCTTC
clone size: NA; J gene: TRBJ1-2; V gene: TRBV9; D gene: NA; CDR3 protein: CASRPAGQGLYGYTF; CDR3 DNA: TGTGCCAGCAGGCCGGCCGGGCAGGGCCTCTATGGCTACACCTTC
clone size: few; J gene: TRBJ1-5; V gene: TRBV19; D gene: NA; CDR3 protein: CASSLGQIYNQPQHF; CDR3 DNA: TGTGCCAGTAGTCTGGGACAAATATACAATCAGCCCCAGCATTTT
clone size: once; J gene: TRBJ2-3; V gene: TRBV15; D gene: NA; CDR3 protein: CATSRDLKRDTDTQYF; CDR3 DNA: TGTGCCACCAGCAGAGACCTCAAACGGGACACAGATACGCAGTATTTT
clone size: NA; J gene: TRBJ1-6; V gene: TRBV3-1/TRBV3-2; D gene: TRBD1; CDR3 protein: CASSQAGTGGSRNSPLHF; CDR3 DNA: TGTGCCAGCAGCCAGGCCGGGACAGGGGGTAGTCGGAATTCACCCCTCCACTTT
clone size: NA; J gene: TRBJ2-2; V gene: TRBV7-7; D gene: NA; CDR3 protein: CASSLGAGLYTGELFF; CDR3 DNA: TGTGCTAGCAGCTTAGGGGCAGGGTTATACACCGGGGAGCTGTTTTTT
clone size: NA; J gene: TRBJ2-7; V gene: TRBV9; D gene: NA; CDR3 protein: CASSVQGTSYEQYF; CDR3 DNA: TGTGCCAGCAGCGTACAGGGGACCTCGTACGAGCAGTACTTC
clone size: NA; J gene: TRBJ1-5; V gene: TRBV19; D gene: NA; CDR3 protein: CASSIGPNSNQPQHF; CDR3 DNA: TGTGCCAGTAGTATTGGGCCTAATAGCAATCAGCCCCAGCATTTT
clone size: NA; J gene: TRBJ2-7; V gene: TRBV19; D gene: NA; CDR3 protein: CASSIQGLGYEQYF; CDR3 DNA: TGTGCCAGTAGTATACAGGGTTTAGGCTACGAGCAGTACTTC
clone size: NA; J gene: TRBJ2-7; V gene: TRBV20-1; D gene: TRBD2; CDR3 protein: CSASRFKGLARSYEQYF; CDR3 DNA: TGCAGTGCTAGTCGCTTCAAGGGACTAGCGCGCTCCTACGAGCAGTACTTC
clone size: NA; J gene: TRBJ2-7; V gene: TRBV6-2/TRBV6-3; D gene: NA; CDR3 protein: CASSPKQGWVYEQYF; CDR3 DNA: TGTGCCAGCAGTCCAAAACAGGGTTGGGTCTACGAGCAGTACTTC
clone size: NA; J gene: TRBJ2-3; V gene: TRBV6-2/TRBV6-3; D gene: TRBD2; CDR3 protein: CASSLDLSSGGSTDTQYF; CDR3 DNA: TGTGCCAGCAGCCTCGACTTGAGTAGCGGGGGGAGCACAGATACGCAGTATTTT
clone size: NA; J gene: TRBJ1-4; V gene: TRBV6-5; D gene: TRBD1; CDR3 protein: CASRQGGQGEKLFF; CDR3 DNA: TGTGCCAGCAGACAGGGGGGGCAAGGAGAAAAACTGTTTTTT
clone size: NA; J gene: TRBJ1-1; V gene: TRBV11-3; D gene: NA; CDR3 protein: CASSLDPGGEGEAFF; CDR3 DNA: TGTGCCAGCAGCTTAGATCCGGGGGGTGAGGGTGAAGCTTTCTTT
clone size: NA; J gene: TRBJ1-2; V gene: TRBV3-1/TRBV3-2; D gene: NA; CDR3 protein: CASSQDSRGYGYTF; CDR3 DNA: TGTGCCAGCAGCCAAGATAGCAGGGGCTATGGCTACACCTTC
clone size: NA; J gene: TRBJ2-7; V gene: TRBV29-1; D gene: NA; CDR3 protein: CSVEDPDRVPYEQYF; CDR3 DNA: TGCAGCGTTGAAGATCCCGACAGAGTTCCCTACGAGCAGTACTTC
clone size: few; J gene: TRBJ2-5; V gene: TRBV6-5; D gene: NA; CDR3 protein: CASSMGQQETQYF; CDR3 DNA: TGTGCCAGCAGTATGGGACAACAAGAGACCCAGTACTTC
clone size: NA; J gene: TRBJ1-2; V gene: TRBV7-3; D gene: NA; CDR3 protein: CASSLLGQGGDYTF; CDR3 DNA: TGTGCCAGCAGCCTGCTTGGGCAGGGTGGCGACTACACCTTC
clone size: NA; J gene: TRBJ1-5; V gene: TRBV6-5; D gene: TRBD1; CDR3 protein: CASSKDRGKNQPQHF; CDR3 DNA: TGTGCCAGCAGTAAGGACAGGGGCAAAAATCAGCCCCAGCATTTT
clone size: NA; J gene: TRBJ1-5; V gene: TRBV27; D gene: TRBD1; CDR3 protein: CASAWTGSNQPQHF; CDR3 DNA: TGTGCCAGCGCCTGGACAGGGAGCAATCAGCCCCAGCATTTT
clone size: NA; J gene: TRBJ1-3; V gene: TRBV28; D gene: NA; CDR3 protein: CASFISSGNTIYF; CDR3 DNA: TGTGCCAGCTTTATTTCCTCTGGAAACACCATATATTTT